Below, 25 T cell receptor beta chains from the same sample are listed, as sequenced in a study of molecular identifiers for immune sequencing clone quantification. TCRdb reprocessed the PCR reads with MiXCR, giving one entry per CDR3 protein. The sample shows some 40,000 distinct CDR3 sequences, less than 20% of them seen only once. The sample consisted of naive CD8+ T cells from blood, with Jurkat cell RNA spiked in. Noted subset: FACS-sorted CD8+CD4-CCR7+CD45RA+ naive T cells. The receptors derive from a human donor in good health. Some libraries in this study had Jurkat cell RNA spiked in.

This clonotype was recorded at least ten times. The DNA for the CDR3 is TGTGCCAGCCTGGACGGGCTAGGTGGAAAACTGTTTTTT. Translated, it gives CASLDGLGGKLFF. The chain couples TRBV6-1 to TRBJ1-4, with unresolved D. CDR1 is MNHNS, CDR2 SASEGT, per germline. The V end lost 8 bases, the J end lost 10 bases, and 17 bases lay between the germline ends. This CDR3 has 13 residues.

This clonotype was recorded a few times. The J gene is TRBJ2-2, the V gene TRBV10-3; 11 nucleotides match TRBD2. J gave up 7 bases and V 6 bases, and 13 bases lay outside the gene matches. The CDR3 loop spans 17 amino acids. Germline CDR1 ENHRY, CDR2 SYGVKD. The CDR3 DNA reads as TGTGCCATCAGCGACCTCATAGCGGGAGGGCCTGTCGGGGAGCTGTTTTTT. It yields the protein CAISDLIAGGPVGELFF.

This clonotype was seen at least ten times. The chain recombines TRBV28 with TRBJ2-7, with TRBD1 matching 9 bases. The germline V gene has CDR1 MDHEN and CDR2 SYDVKM. V was clipped by 3 bases and J by 6 bases; unmatched bases: 9. The CDR3 totals 15 residues. The chain's CDR3 is CASSFRRTGVSEQYF. The CDR3 bases are TGTGCCAGCAGTTTTAGGAGGACAGGGGTTAGCGAGCAGTACTTC.

Note on this clonotype: Since a much larger clone is just one base distant, this may be a read error. The chain has TRBV4-1 and TRBJ2-5, with D possibly matching TRBD2 (5 bases). This CDR3 has 15 residues. CDR1 MGHRA and CDR2 YSYEKL come from the germline V gene. The CDR3 nucleotides are TGCGCCAGCAGCCAAGTTCTCGGACTGAAAGAGACCCAGCACTTC. Its protein is CASSQVLGLKETQHF.

The table lists this clonotype with a few counts. The rearrangement uses TRBV15 and TRBJ2-7, with 8 bases aligning to TRBD2. This CDR3 contains 16 residues. Germline V gene lookup returns CDR1 LNHNV and CDR2 YYDKDF (reference sequence). With V trimmed by 3 bases and J by 2 bases, 9 bases remained unmatched. CDR3 sequence reads: CATSSARGGATYEQYF. For the CDR3, the DNA is TGTGCCACCAGCAGCGCCCGGGGGGGGGCTACCTACGAGCAGTACTTC.

Details on this clonotype: A much larger clone lies one base from this, so it may be a read error. Here the CDR3 DNA reads TGTGTCAGTAGTTCGGGACTAGCGGGAGCGGCCGGGGAGCTGTTTTTT. Protein sequence: CVSSSGLAGAAGELFF. V is TRBV19 and J is TRBJ2-2, with 14 bases lining up with TRBD2. Per the germline V gene, CDR1 is LNHDA and CDR2 is SQIVND (reference sequence). The CDR3 has 16 residues.

A note on this clonotype: Possible read error: a much larger clone is one base away. The chain combines TRBV7-3 with TRBJ2-3; TRBD1 aligns across 10 bases. The V gene's germline CDR1 is SGHTA and CDR2 FQGTGA. The CDR3 is made up of 18 amino acids. CDR3 DNA sequence: TGTGCCAGCAGCTTAACTCCCCCGACAGGGGGCGTAACAGATGCGCAGTATTTT. This encodes CASSLTPPTGGVTDAQYF.

The table lists this clonotype with many counts. The gene calls are TRBV5-5 and TRBJ2-7; possibly TRBD1 for D (6 bases). Germline-derived CDR1 and CDR2 are SGHKS and YYEKEE (reference sequence). Between the trimmed V and J ends, which lost 0 bases and 7 bases, there was a span of 11 bases. The CDR3 has 13 amino acids. This CDR3 is CASSLGTVYEQYF. Written as DNA, the CDR3 is TGTGCCAGCAGCTTGGGGACAGTTTATGAGCAGTACTTC.

Regarding this clonotype: A read error may produce the germline difference seen at one junction end. This chain's CDR3 is CVSSEGTGINQPQHF. DNA of the CDR3: TGTGTCAGCAGTGAAGGGACAGGGATCAATCAGCCCCAGCATTTT. The chain employs TRBV2 and TRBJ1-5, with 9 bases lining up with TRBD1. Germline V gene lookup returns CDR1 SNHLY and CDR2 FYNNEI. The CDR3 length is 15 residues. The full variable domain, in which reference TRBV2 and TRBJ1-5 provide the parts outside the CDR3, is EPEVTQTPSHQVTQMGQEVILRCVPISNHLYFYWYRQILGQKVEFLVSFYNNEISEKSEIFDDQFSVERPDGSNFTLKIRSTKLEDSAMYFCVSSEGTGINQPQHFGDGTRLSIL.

The genes are TRBV6-1 and TRBJ2-3; 10 nucleotides agree with TRBD2. This CDR3 is built from 16 residues. Germline V gene sequence: CDR1 MNHNS, CDR2 SASEGT. V shed 5 bases, J shed 2 bases, and the junction held 7 bases outside the gene matches. The CDR3 loop is CASSFISGRFTDTQYF. The CDR3 region has the DNA TGTGCCAGCAGTTTCATTAGCGGGAGGTTCACAGATACGCAGTATTTT.

This clonotype was counted at least ten times. CDR3 sequence: CASRLTTTGPANEQYF. DNA for the CDR3: TGTGCCAGCAGACTCACAACCACGGGGCCTGCCAACGAGCAGTACTTC. The chain recombines TRBV6-2 or TRBV6-3 with TRBJ2-7; D may match TRBD1 or TRBD2 (5 bases each). The CDR3 has 16 residues. In germline, CDR1 is MNHEY, CDR2 SVGEGT. With 6 bases removed from V and 5 bases from J, the gap between germline ends came to 23 bases.

This clonotype was recorded at least ten times. The chain has TRBV12-3 or TRBV12-4 and TRBJ1-5; D possibly corresponds to TRBD1 (5 bases). Trimming took off 4 bases at V and 3 bases at J, with 19 bases between the two ends. The CDR3 length is 17 residues. This chain's CDR3 is CASSSTIGASPNQPQHF. DNA for the CDR3: TGTGCCAGCAGTTCCACAATCGGGGCATCCCCCAATCAGCCCCAGCATTTT.

This clonotype has only one observation. A much larger clone differs from this one at a single base, so this may be a read error. V is TRBV9 and J is TRBJ2-1; D is possibly TRBD2 (6 bases). The CDR3 loop spans 14 amino acids. Looked up from germline, CDR1 is SGDLS and CDR2 is YYNGEE. V was pared by 0 bases and J by 8 bases, with 12 bases between. The CDR3 nucleotides read TGTGCCAGCAGCGTAGCTGGAGGGGTCGATGAGCAGTTCTTC. It encodes CASSVAGGVDEQFF.

This clonotype was recorded a few times. The chain is built from TRBV12-3 or TRBV12-4 and TRBJ2-3; D gene unclear. This CDR3 has 15 residues. Trimming stripped 1 base from V and 2 bases from J, with 10 bases between. In DNA form, the CDR3 reads TGTGCCAGCAGTTTAGGTGGGGTCTTCACAGATACGCAGTATTTT. Its translation is CASSLGGVFTDTQYF.

The sample holds many counts of this clonotype. The chain recombines TRBV4-1 with TRBJ1-4; tentatively, D is TRBD1 (6 bases). Germline V lookup: CDR1 MGHRA, CDR2 YSYEKL. The CDR3 loop spans 16 amino acids. V was clipped by 0 bases and J by 3 bases, with 11 bases between them. CDR3 loop: CASSQDFRTANEKLFF. The CDR3 nucleotides read TGCGCCAGCAGCCAAGATTTCAGGACAGCTAATGAAAAACTGTTTTTT.

Only a few counts were recorded for this clonotype. J is TRBJ2-5 and V is TRBV7-9, with D perhaps matching TRBD1 (5 bases). The CDR3 is made up of 14 amino acids. V dropped 11 bases and J dropped 3 bases, with 19 bases sitting between them. Germline loops: CDR1 SEHNR, CDR2 FQNEAQ (reference sequence). CDR3 region: CAGQQGSQKETQYF. As DNA, the CDR3 is TGTGCCGGACAACAAGGGTCCCAAAAAGAGACCCAGTACTTC.

This clonotype has a count of ten or more. The rearrangement uses TRBV5-1 and TRBJ2-1, with 10 bases identical to TRBD2. The CDR3 consists of 15 residues. Per the germline V gene, CDR1 is SGHRS and CDR2 is YFSETQ. Trimming at V came to 7 bases and at J to 4 bases, leaving 8 bases not matched to a gene. The CDR3 loop is CASAWTSGEYNEQFF. CDR3 nucleotides: TGCGCCAGCGCCTGGACTAGCGGAGAGTACAATGAGCAGTTCTTC.

This clonotype was seen repeatedly, ten times or more. The V call is TRBV6-1, the J call TRBJ2-7, with D tentatively TRBD1 or TRBD2 (5 bases each). V was clipped by 7 bases and J by 7 bases, with 17 bases between them. CDR1 MNHNS and CDR2 SASEGT come from the germline V gene. CDR3 length equals 13 residues. CDR3 nucleotide sequence: TGTGCCAGCACGTATACCGGGGCGACTGAGCAGTACTTC. It yields the protein CASTYTGATEQYF.

Notes on this clonotype: A read error may be the cause here, since a much bigger clone is one base away. The V call is TRBV6-1, the J call TRBJ2-6; tentatively, D is TRBD2 (5 bases). The CDR3 runs to 15 residues. Germline V gives CDR1 MNHNS, CDR2 SASEGT. CDR3 residues: CASNEERAGANVLTF. Here the CDR3 DNA reads TGTGCCAGCAATGAAGAGAGGGCTGGGGCCAACGTCCTGACTTTC.

This clonotype has ten or more counts. The J gene is TRBJ1-2, the V gene TRBV20-1; D not resolved. V shed 5 bases and J shed 0 bases, with 10 bases lying between them. The CDR3 loop spans 13 amino acids. Germline values: CDR1 DFQATT, CDR2 SNEGSKA (reference sequence). The CDR3 is CSALEKTNYGYTF. The DNA for the CDR3 is TGCAGTGCTCTCGAGAAGACTAACTATGGCTACACCTTC.

This clonotype was counted ten times or more. The chain is built from TRBV29-1 and TRBJ2-7, with 9 bases identical to TRBD2. The V segment lost 1 base and the J segment 4 bases; nucleotides outside the gene matches: 2. CDR1 is SQVTM and CDR2 is ANQGSEA in the germline V gene. The length of the CDR3 is 13 residues. The CDR3 loop reads CSVEVLAGYEQYF. As DNA, the CDR3 is TGCAGCGTTGAAGTCCTAGCGGGGTACGAGCAGTACTTC.

This clonotype was observed at least ten times. This sequence joins TRBV4-3 and TRBJ2-1, with 10 bases that match TRBD1. Germline CDR1 and CDR2: LGHNA and YSLEER. Trimming removed 8 bases from V and 4 bases from J; junction bases left unmatched: 5. The CDR3 consists of 14 residues. The CDR3 DNA reads TGCGCCAGCCAACCGGGACAGGGGTACAATGAGCAGTTCTTC. Its translation: CASQPGQGYNEQFF.

As to this clonotype: This may come from a read error, since a much larger clone is one base off. The chain is built from TRBV9 and TRBJ2-1; D unclear. The CDR3 is 14 residues long. The V end lost 2 bases, the J end lost 8 bases, and 14 bases lay between the germline ends. Germline CDR1 is SGDLS and CDR2 is YYNGEE. The CDR3 sequence: CASSVESLPDEQFF. CDR3 sequence (DNA): TGTGCCAGCAGCGTTGAGTCACTACCTGATGAGCAGTTCTTC.

This clonotype was observed at least ten times. The gene calls are TRBV7-2 and TRBJ2-7; 8 bases map to TRBD1. The germline CDR1 and CDR2 sequences are SGHTA and FQGNSA. The ends lost 3 bases at V and 12 bases at J; junction bases unmatched: 10. The CDR3 has 13 residues. The CDR3 DNA follows: TGTGCCAGCAGCTTCCCGGGACAGGACCCGAGGTACTTC. Protein: CASSFPGQDPRYF.

This clonotype was recorded many times. The chain links TRBV20-1 to TRBJ2-1; 11 bases map to TRBD2. The J segment lost 4 bases and the V segment lost 0 bases, leaving 17 bases of the junction unmatched. The germline V gene has CDR1 DFQATT and CDR2 SNEGSKA (reference sequence). The CDR3 sequence is 20 residues long. CDR3 nucleotides: TGCAGTGCTAGAGAACCGGGACTAGCGGTTTCTAGTTACGGGTACAATGAGCAGTTCTTC. Its protein product is CSAREPGLAVSSYGYNEQFF.